The clone carrying this TCR beta chain was seen once. What it recognizes is unknown. This sample stems from a study of vaccination and CD4 T cells after COVID-19. Findings and caveats of the study: Counts of SARS-CoV-2-reactive clonotypes had a median that went from approximately 23 to 38, a nonsignificant change. Reactive clone data from convalescent patients indicated a median of roughly 90% appearing only post-vaccination.

Described treatment: roughly ten-day PBMC culture with coronavirus spike peptide pools or control peptides (ViraFEST assay). The unexposed donor gave CD4+ T cells before the COVID-19 pandemic (2011-2018). Half-medium changes with fresh IL-2 medium occurred on days 3 and 7. Cultured CD4+ T cell DNA underwent sequencing with the Oncomine TCR Beta short-read assay. TCRdb reprocessed the PCR reads via MiXCR and lists one record per CDR3 protein. The sample carries roughly 7,000 distinct CDR3 sequences, about 41% recorded once. Looked up from germline, CDR1 is MGHDK and CDR2 is SYGVNS. Between the trimmed V and J ends, which lost 7 bases and 0 bases, there was a span of 24 bases. This CDR3 region has 18 residues.

The sequence derives from a human donor in good health. The sequenced sample consisted of CD4+ T cells from blood, cultured in vitro. The chain employs TRBV25-1 and TRBJ1-1; D possibly corresponds to TRBD1 (6 bases). CDR3 sequence (DNA): TGTGCCAGCACCGGAATCCCCCCCCCGGACAGATTGAACACTGAAGCTTTCTTT. It yields the protein CASTGIPPPDRLNTEAFF.